Below, one T cell receptor (beta chain) is given with its context. Its specificity is not known. Primers: 60 Vbeta forward and 13 Jbeta reverse. The protocol was immunoSEQ multiplex PCR, while the TCRdb copy is restricted to in-frame clones and leaves out a portion. The data show around 120,000 clones, with 9% to 10% seen just once and over 2.5% held by the top ten. Germline assignment: CDR1 MDHEN and CDR2 SYDVKM. V shed 7 bases, J shed 7 bases, and the junction held 7 bases outside the gene matches. The CDR3 has 13 amino acids. The sample is drawn from a study of cytomegalovirus exposure and HLA in healthy donors. Study-level findings and limits: Among immune exposure information, only CMV serostatus was available.

The specimen was PBMCs. The rearrangement uses TRBV28 and TRBJ1-2; TRBD1 aligns across 9 bases. The clonotype originates from a young man in good health and CMV-seronegative. CDR3: CASITGGGPGYTF. The DNA for the CDR3 is TGTGCCAGCATCACAGGGGGCGGTCCTGGCTACACCTTC.